Listed below are T cell receptor beta chains from one sample, sequenced in a study of shared clonotypes between healthy human individuals. Sequencing used immunoSEQ multiplex PCR; TCRdb keeps in-frame clones, though not all of them. The table lists fewer than 1.8 million clones, just under 99% of them singletons, with approximately 0.38% in the top ten. The specimen sequenced was naive CD4+ T cells sorted from blood. The receptors here all came from a man aged 25 to 40 in good health. The CDR3 runs from the conserved cysteine through the conserved F or W. The order of the fields is J gene, D gene, V gene, clone size, CDR3 DNA, CDR3 protein. The D gene is left open where the match is weak. Size values are once, few and many counts, or a class for expanded clones, and some rows have none.

TRBJ2-2	NA	TRBV4-3	NA	TGCGCCAGCAGCCAAGATGGAGCAGTGACCGGGGAGCTGTTTTTT	CASSQDGAVTGELFF
TRBJ2-5	TRBD2	TRBV10-2	NA	TGCGCCAGCAAAGGAGCTAGCGGGAGTGGGTCTCAAGAGACCCAGTACTTC	CASKGASGSGSQETQYF
TRBJ1-4	NA	TRBV7-9	once	TGTGCCAGCAGCATTGCATTACGAGGGCTCGAAAAACTGTTTTTT	CASSIALRGLEKLFF
TRBJ2-3	NA	TRBV6-5	NA	TGTGCCAGCAGCCGGCGGGACCGCACAGATACGCAGTATTTT	CASSRRDRTDTQYF
TRBJ2-5	TRBD1	TRBV11-3	NA	TGTGCCAGCAGCCCACCCGGGACAGGGGAAGAGACCCAGTACTTC	CASSPPGTGEETQYF
TRBJ2-2	NA	TRBV6-5	NA	TGTGCCAGCAGTTACCGTACTCTAAACACCGGGGAGCTGTTTTTT	CASSYRTLNTGELFF
TRBJ2-7	NA	TRBV28	NA	TGTGCCAGCAGTCTCGGGAACGAGCAGTACTTC	CASSLGNEQYF
TRBJ2-3	NA	TRBV13	NA	TGTGCCAGCACCTCAGGGAGGGGGACGACAGATACGCAGTATTTT	CASTSGRGTTDTQYF
TRBJ2-1	NA	TRBV2	NA	TGTGCCAGCAGTGAAGTGGTCCAGCTCCCCTACAATGAGCAGTTCTTC	CASSEVVQLPYNEQFF
TRBJ2-1	TRBD2	TRBV10-3	NA	TGTGCCATCAGTGATTTTGCTAGCGGGAAGTACAATGAGCAGTTCTTC	CAISDFASGKYNEQFF
TRBJ1-4	NA	TRBV5-1	NA	TGCGCCAGCAGCTTGGGGTTTCTGGCGGATAATGAAAAACTGTTTTTT	CASSLGFLADNEKLFF
TRBJ1-1	NA	TRBV28	NA	TGTGCCAGCATCATCGTTGGCGGGGGGCTGAACACTGAAGCTTTCTTT	CASIIVGGGLNTEAFF
TRBJ2-7	TRBD2	TRBV5-1	once	TGCGCCAGCAGCTTACCTAGCGGTTCCTACGAGCAGTACTTC	CASSLPSGSYEQYF
TRBJ2-5	NA	TRBV5-5	NA	TGTGCCAGCAGCCTCCCACTGGGGAAAGAGACCCAGTACTTC	CASSLPLGKETQYF
TRBJ2-7	TRBD2	TRBV10-3	NA	TGTGCCTCCCGGGGGGAGGGAAGCTACGAGCAGTACTTC	CASRGEGSYEQYF
TRBJ2-2	NA	TRBV7-2	NA	TGTGCCAGCACTCCCACTGCACATAACGGGGAGCTGTTTTTT	CASTPTAHNGELFF
TRBJ2-5	NA	TRBV11-2	NA	TGTGCCAGCAGCGTTACTACGTACCAAGAGACCCAGTACTTC	CASSVTTYQETQYF
TRBJ2-3	NA	TRBV7-9	NA	TGTGCCAGCAGCTTGGCCATCACAGATACGCAGTATTTT	CASSLAITDTQYF
TRBJ2-5	NA	TRBV5-4	once	TGTGCCAGCAGCCTCCTAGAGACCCAGTACTTC	CASSLLETQYF
TRBJ2-5	TRBD2	TRBV9	NA	TGTGCCAGCAGCCCTGGACTAGCCACCCAGTACTTC	CASSPGLATQYF
TRBJ2-3	NA	TRBV7-3	NA	TGTGCCAGCAGCTCTAGCACAGATACGCAGTATTTT	CASSSSTDTQYF
TRBJ2-1	NA	TRBV15	NA	TGTGCCACCAGCAGACAACGGGGGCGCGTGCAGTTCTTC	CATSRQRGRVQFF
TRBJ2-7	TRBD1	TRBV10-3	NA	TGTGCCATCTGGGGGACAGGGAGAAGCGAGCAGTACTTC	CAIWGTGRSEQYF
TRBJ2-5	NA	TRBV10-3	NA	TGTGCCATCAGTGTAGCAGCCATCCAAGAGACCCAGTACTTC	CAISVAAIQETQYF
TRBJ1-1	NA	TRBV10-2	NA	TGCGCCAGCATCGAGGGGGGAATGAACACTGAAGCTTTCTTT	CASIEGGMNTEAFF
TRBJ2-5	NA	TRBV6-6	NA	TGTGCCAGCTTAGGATCAGGCCTACTAGAGACCCAGTACTTC	CASLGSGLLETQYF
TRBJ1-2	NA	TRBV6-5	NA	TGTGCCAGCAGCTCTGACGTGGCCTATGGCTACACCTTC	CASSSDVAYGYTF
TRBJ2-7	NA	TRBV2	NA	TGTGCCAGCAAAGAGGGAGCGAACCCAACCTACGAGCAGTACTTC	CASKEGANPTYEQYF
TRBJ2-1	NA	TRBV7-6	NA	TGTGCCAGCAGCCGACAAAAGGGTTCGGATGAGCAGTTCTTC	CASSRQKGSDEQFF
TRBJ1-5	TRBD1	TRBV7-9	NA	TGTGCCAGCAGCTTAGATCAGGGGGTCGGTCAGCCCCAGCATTTT	CASSLDQGVGQPQHF
TRBJ2-3	TRBD2	TRBV29-1	NA	TGCAGTACTAGCGGAGGGGGAGATACGCAGTATTTT	CSTSGGGDTQYF
TRBJ2-1	TRBD2	TRBV5-1	NA	TGCGCCAGCAGCTTACCTAGCGGTGTGCAGTTCTTC	CASSLPSGVQFF
TRBJ1-5	NA	TRBV2	NA	TGTGCCAGCAGTGATCGTGCTGGGGGCGCCGGGCAGCCCCAGCATTTT	CASSDRAGGAGQPQHF
TRBJ2-7	NA	TRBV30	NA	TGTGCCTGTGTTAGCGGATCCTACGAGCAGTACTTC	CACVSGSYEQYF
TRBJ2-7	TRBD1	TRBV6-5	NA	TGTGCCAGCAGTCGACGACAGGGCCGCGAGCAGTACTTC	CASSRRQGREQYF
TRBJ2-5	NA	TRBV29-1	NA	TGCAGCGGGGGACTCCCCCAAGAGACCCAGTACTTC	CSGGLPQETQYF
TRBJ2-7	NA	TRBV15	NA	TGTGCCACCAGCAGGACCAAGCCATCCTACGAGCAGTACTTC	CATSRTKPSYEQYF
TRBJ2-5	NA	TRBV5-1	NA	TGCGCCAGCAGCTTGGGGCCAACTCAAGGGCAAGAGACCCAGTACTTC	CASSLGPTQGQETQYF
TRBJ2-1	TRBD2	TRBV11-3	NA	TGTGCCAGCAGCTCGAGTAGCGGGAGCTCCTACAATGAGCAGTTCTTC	CASSSSSGSSYNEQFF
TRBJ2-5	NA	TRBV6-5	NA	TGTGCCAGCAGTTCGACAGAAGAGACCCAGTACTTC	CASSSTEETQYF
TRBJ2-7	NA	TRBV7-2	once	TGTGCCAGCAGCAAGGTTTTTGGGGACGAGCAGTACTTC	CASSKVFGDEQYF
TRBJ2-2	TRBD2	TRBV10-3	NA	TGTGCCATCGGGCCTAGCGGGAGTCCCGGGGAGCTGTTTTTT	CAIGPSGSPGELFF
TRBJ2-1	TRBD2	TRBV5-6	NA	TGTGCCAGCAGTGATGGACTAGCGGGCGGTAATAGGTTCTTC	CASSDGLAGGNRFF
TRBJ1-2	NA	TRBV18	NA	TGTGCCAGCTCACCGGGGATAGCTAACTATGGCTACACCTTC	CASSPGIANYGYTF
TRBJ2-1	NA	TRBV5-1	NA	TGCGCCAGCAGCTTATTAGCTGACTCCTACAATGAGCAGTTCTTC	CASSLLADSYNEQFF
TRBJ2-5	NA	TRBV18	NA	TGTGCCAGCTCACCACCGTCAGCAGAGACCCAGTACTTC	CASSPPSAETQYF
TRBJ2-7	TRBD1	TRBV10-3	NA	TGTGCCATCAGTGCAGGCCGATCGGGGACAGAAAGATACGAGCAGTACTTC	CAISAGRSGTERYEQYF
TRBJ2-1	NA	TRBV5-1	NA	TGCGCCAGCAGCTTGCGGAGCGGCTACAATGAGCAGTTCTTC	CASSLRSGYNEQFF
TRBJ2-1	NA	TRBV2	NA	TGTGCCAGCACGGATACGGGGGCCTTAGAGCAGTTCTTC	CASTDTGALEQFF
TRBJ1-5	TRBD1	TRBV29-1	NA	TGCAGCGTCGGACAGGGCGAGGCTCAGCCCCAGCATTTT	CSVGQGEAQPQHF
TRBJ2-1	TRBD2	TRBV9	NA	TGTGCCAGCAGCGTAAGGGGAGGGGCTAGCGGGAGGGACAATGAGCAGTTCTTC	CASSVRGGASGRDNEQFF
TRBJ2-7	TRBD1	TRBV15	NA	TGTGCCACCAGCAGAGATGACAGGGGGCACGCGGGGGCCTACGAGCAGTACTTC	CATSRDDRGHAGAYEQYF
TRBJ2-5	TRBD2	TRBV11-2	NA	TGTGCCAGCAGCCCCACAAGCGGGGTACAAGAGACCCAGTACTTC	CASSPTSGVQETQYF
TRBJ2-7	TRBD1	TRBV2	NA	TGTGCCAGCAGTTATGGATTGGACAGGGAAATCTACGAGCAGTACTTC	CASSYGLDREIYEQYF